These 10 T cell receptor beta chains originate from one sample sequenced in a study of T cell responses to AZD1222 COVID-19 vaccine. Repertoires were generated with immunoSEQ multiplex PCR, while TCRdb's copy carries only in-frame clones and drops some. The sample lists about 140,000 clones, around 90% seen once, with 2.5% to 3.5% in the top ten. Sample: peripheral blood, taken 28 days after the second AZD1222 dose. These receptors were obtained from an adult who received the AZD1222 COVID-19 vaccine.

The V and J genes are TRBV6-1 and TRBJ2-7; tentatively, D is TRBD1 (6 bases). Germline loops: CDR1 MNHNS, CDR2 SASEGT. V lost 3 bases to trimming and J lost 2 bases, with 14 bases between them. The CDR3 runs 15 residues. CDR3 DNA: TGTGCCAGCAGTGACAATACAGGGATCCCCTACGAGCAGTACTTC. Translated: CASSDNTGIPYEQYF.

V is TRBV9 and J is TRBJ1-2, with 9 bases lining up with TRBD1. V gave up 3 bases and J gave up 4 bases; unmatched junction bases: 4. The CDR3 sequence is 14 residues long. The germline V gene encodes CDR1 SGDLS and CDR2 YYNGEE. DNA of the CDR3: TGTGCCAGCAGCGCACTGGGACAGGGCTATGGCTACACCTTC. Translating gives CASSALGQGYGYTF. Using reference TRBV9 and TRBJ1-2 for the parts outside the CDR3, the full variable domain is DSGVTQTPKHLITATGQRVTLRCSPRSGDLSVYWYQQSLDQGLQFLIQYYNGEERAKGNILERFSAQQFPDLHSELNLSSLELGDSALYFCASSALGQGYGYTFGSGTRLTVV.

The chain combines TRBV11-2 with TRBJ1-4; D is unresolved. Trimming shortened V by 3 bases and J by 5 bases, and 10 bases separated the two germline ends. The CDR3 totals 14 residues. Germline assignment: CDR1 SGHAT and CDR2 FQNNGV. In nucleotides, the CDR3 is TGTGCCAGCAGCTTCAAGGACGGAAATGAAAAACTGTTTTTT. Translated: CASSFKDGNEKLFF. The variable domain in full, completed from reference TRBV11-2 and TRBJ1-4, reads EAGVAQSPRYKIIEKRQSVAFWCNPISGHATLYWYQQILGQGPKLLIQFQNNGVVDDSQLPKDRFSAERLKGVDSTLKIQPAKLEDSAVYLCASSFKDGNEKLFFGSGTQLSVL.

CDR3 nucleotides: TGTGCCAGCAGCGCTATATTAGACACAGATACGCAGTATTTT. Residues: CASSAILDTDTQYF. This chain uses TRBV9 with TRBJ2-3; no clear D gene. The CDR3 is made up of 14 amino acids. Trimming pared 3 bases from V and 2 bases from J, leaving 10 bases between. Germline values: CDR1 SGDLS, CDR2 YYNGEE.

The rearrangement joins TRBV11-1 to TRBJ2-5, with D possibly matching TRBD1 (6 bases). There are 14 residues in the CDR3. Germline CDR1 reads SGHAT; CDR2 reads FQDESV (reference sequence). Deletions cut 10 bases from V and 1 base from J, with 16 bases between. CDR3 protein: CAISLDSFQETQYF. CDR3 DNA: TGTGCCATCTCCCTGGACAGCTTCCAAGAGACCCAGTACTTC.

The table lists this clone with a few counts. The chain uses TRBV5-4 and TRBJ2-3; D is undetermined. V lost 0 bases, J lost 4 bases, and 9 bases lay in between. Per germline, CDR1 SGHNT and CDR2 YYREEE (reference sequence). This CDR3 region has 14 residues. Here the CDR3 reads CASSLGAVADTQYF. The DNA of the CDR3 is TGTGCCAGCAGCTTGGGGGCAGTAGCAGATACGCAGTATTTT.

This rearrangement joins TRBV25-1 to TRBJ2-3, with a possible D match to TRBD1 (5 bases). Germline CDR1 is MGHDK and CDR2 is SYGVNS. V lost 4 bases, J lost 6 bases, and 14 bases lay in between. This CDR3 is 14 amino acids long. The CDR3 is CASSAIGAGDTQYF. CDR3 DNA sequence: TGTGCCAGCAGTGCTATCGGAGCAGGGGATACGCAGTATTTT.

J is TRBJ1-6 and V is TRBV6-5; 11 bases line up with TRBD1. The CDR3 covers 15 residues. Looked up from germline, CDR1 is MNHEY and CDR2 is SVGAGI. Germline trimming cut 5 bases from V and 10 bases from J; bases unmatched to any gene: 7. CDR3: CASSRTGTGGSPLHF. The CDR3 coding sequence is TGTGCCAGCAGTCGAACCGGGACAGGGGGATCACCCCTCCACTTT.

The rearrangement links TRBV5-1 to TRBJ1-1; TRBD1 is a possible D gene (6 bases). Germline CDR1 and CDR2: SGHRS and YFSETQ. CDR3 length: 17 amino acids. Trimming shortened V by 6 bases and J by 2 bases, and 23 bases separated the two germline ends. DNA for the CDR3: TGCGCCAGCAACCCAGGCCAGCAGGGGTCCCCCAACACTGAAGCTTTCTTT. Translation gives CASNPGQQGSPNTEAFF.

V is TRBV9 and J is TRBJ2-1; TRBD2 matches 8 bases. V gave up 0 bases and J gave up 5 bases; unmatched junction bases: 4. Germline V lookup: CDR1 SGDLS, CDR2 YYNGEE. CDR3 length: 15 amino acids. CDR3 residues: CASSVGLAGNNEQFF. The CDR3 DNA reads TGTGCCAGCAGCGTAGGTCTAGCGGGTAACAATGAGCAGTTCTTC.